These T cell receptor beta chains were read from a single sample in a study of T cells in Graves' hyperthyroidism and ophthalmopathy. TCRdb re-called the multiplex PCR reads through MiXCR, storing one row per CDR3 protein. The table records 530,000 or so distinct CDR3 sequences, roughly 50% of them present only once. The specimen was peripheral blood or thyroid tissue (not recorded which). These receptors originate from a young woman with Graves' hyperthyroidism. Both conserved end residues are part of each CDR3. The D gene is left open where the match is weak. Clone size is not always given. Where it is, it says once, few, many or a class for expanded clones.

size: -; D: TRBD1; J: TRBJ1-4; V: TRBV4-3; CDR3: CASSQEGQGGEKLFF
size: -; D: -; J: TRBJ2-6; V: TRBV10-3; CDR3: CAISARTF
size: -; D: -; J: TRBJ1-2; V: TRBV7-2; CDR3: CASTKEVGGVNYGYTF
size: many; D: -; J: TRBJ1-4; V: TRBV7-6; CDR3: CASSLGGGPTNEKLFF
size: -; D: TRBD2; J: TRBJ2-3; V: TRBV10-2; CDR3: CATAVGSGILGRGAQYF
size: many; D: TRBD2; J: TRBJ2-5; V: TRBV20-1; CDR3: CSARDGSGSQETQYF
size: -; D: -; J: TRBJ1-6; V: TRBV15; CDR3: CATSMEGRNSPLHF
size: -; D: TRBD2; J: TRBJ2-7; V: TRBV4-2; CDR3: CASSQASGPSYEQYF
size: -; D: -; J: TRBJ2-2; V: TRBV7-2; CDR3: CASSQVSPNTGELFF
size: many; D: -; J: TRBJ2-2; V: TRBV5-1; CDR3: CASSFTGPNTGELFF
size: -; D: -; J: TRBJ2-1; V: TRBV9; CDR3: CASSVASENEQFF
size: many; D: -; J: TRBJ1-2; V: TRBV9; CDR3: CASSVAGQTSRYTF
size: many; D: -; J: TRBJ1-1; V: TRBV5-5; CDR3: CASSWGAGGTEAFF
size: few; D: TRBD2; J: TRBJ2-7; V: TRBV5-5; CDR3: CASSLKANRVLAGGSLEQYF
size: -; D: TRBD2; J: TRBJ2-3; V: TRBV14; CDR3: CASSQAGGTATQYF
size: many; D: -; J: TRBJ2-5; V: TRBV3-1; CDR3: CASSLWQTQYF
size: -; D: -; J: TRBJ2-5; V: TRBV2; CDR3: CASSGEGRGVEFF
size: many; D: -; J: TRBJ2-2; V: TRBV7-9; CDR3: CASSWAGQKVNTGELFF
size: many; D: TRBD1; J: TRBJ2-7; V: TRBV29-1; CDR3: CSATGGSYSYEQYF
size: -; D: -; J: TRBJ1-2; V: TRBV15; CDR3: CATHQVNYGYTF
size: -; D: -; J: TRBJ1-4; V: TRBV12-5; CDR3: CASGLIGEKLFF
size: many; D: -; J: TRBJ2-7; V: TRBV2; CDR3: CASRGGSGFDEQYF
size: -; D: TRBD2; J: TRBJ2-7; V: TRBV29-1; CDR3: CSVEDWSSGPPYEQYF
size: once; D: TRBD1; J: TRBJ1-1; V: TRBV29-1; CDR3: CSVEVMTGARSEAFF
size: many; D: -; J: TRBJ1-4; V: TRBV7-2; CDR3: CASSFALATNEKLFF
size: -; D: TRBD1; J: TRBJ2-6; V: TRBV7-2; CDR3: CASSPRPLQEAGGISGANVLTF
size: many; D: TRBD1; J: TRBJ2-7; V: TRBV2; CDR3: CASWAQGTVSYEQYF
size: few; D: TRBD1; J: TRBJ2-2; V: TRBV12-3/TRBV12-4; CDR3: CASAHGTGETGELFF
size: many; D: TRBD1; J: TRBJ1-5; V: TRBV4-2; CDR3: CASSYDRESQPQHF
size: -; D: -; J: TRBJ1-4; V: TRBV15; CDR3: CATSRERTRNEKLFF
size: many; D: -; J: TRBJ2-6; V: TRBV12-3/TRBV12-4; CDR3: CASSLTSGANVLTF